This passage covers 13 T cell receptor beta chains from one sample sequenced in a study of cytomegalovirus exposure and HLA in healthy donors. Researchers ran the PCR with 60 Vbeta and 13 Jbeta primers. TCRdb keeps only in-frame clones here, not all; method: immunoSEQ multiplex PCR. Of approximately 180,000 clones listed, over 70% are singletons. Specimen: PBMCs. These receptors came from a woman in her sixties in good health and CMV-seropositive.

This clone was recorded only once. The chain has TRBV9 and TRBJ2-1, with D possibly TRBD2 on 6 matching bases. The CDR3 contains 14 residues. Trimming took off 2 bases at V and 6 bases at J, with 12 bases between the two ends. Germline CDR1 reads SGDLS; CDR2 reads YYNGEE. The CDR3: CASSVVSGSNEQFF. The CDR3 DNA follows: TGTGCCAGCAGCGTGGTATCCGGGAGCAATGAGCAGTTCTTC.

The rearrangement joins TRBV11-1 to TRBJ2-3; D call uncertain. The germline CDR1 and CDR2 sequences are SGHAT and FQDESV (reference sequence). CDR3 size: 15 residues. The V gene lost 0 bases and the J gene lost 4 bases, with 11 bases spanning the gap. CDR3: CASSLARRVADTQYF. In DNA form, the CDR3 reads TGTGCCAGCAGCTTAGCCCGTCGCGTTGCAGATACGCAGTATTTT.

The V call is TRBV6-1, the J call TRBJ1-5; D uncertain. This CDR3 comprises 16 residues. In germline, CDR1 is MNHNS, CDR2 SASEGT. V was pared by 1 base and J by 1 base, with 11 bases between. CDR3: CASSEVRQTSNQPQHF. As DNA, the CDR3 is TGTGCCAGCAGTGAAGTACGGCAGACAAGCAATCAGCCCCAGCATTTT.

The rearrangement joins TRBV11-2 to TRBJ2-1, with TRBD1 matching 7 bases. This CDR3 region has 15 residues. Looked up from germline, CDR1 is SGHAT and CDR2 is FQNNGV. V trimming: 2 bases; J trimming: 8 bases; junction bases outside the gene matches: 9. CDR3 sequence: CASSLPPHTGDEQFF. DNA for the CDR3: TGTGCCAGCAGCTTACCCCCCCACACAGGGGATGAGCAGTTCTTC.

CDR3 sequence: CASSSRTQGRQPQHF. CDR3 DNA: TGTGCCAGCAGCTCCCGCACACAGGGGCGTCAGCCCCAGCATTTT. The chain has TRBV7-2 and TRBJ1-5; 7 positions match TRBD1. Trimming at V came to 4 bases and at J to 6 bases, leaving 9 bases not matched to a gene. The germline V gene has CDR1 SGHTA and CDR2 FQGNSA. The CDR3 runs 15 residues.

This sequence joins TRBV7-3 and TRBJ2-2; 10 positions agree with TRBD1. The J segment lost 10 bases and the V segment lost 4 bases, leaving 6 bases of the junction unmatched. This CDR3 spans 14 amino acids. Germline CDR1 and CDR2: SGHTA and FQGTGA. CDR3 loop: CASSSGQGELELFF. DNA of the CDR3: TGTGCCAGCAGCTCCGGACAGGGGGAATTGGAGCTGTTTTTT.

The chain has TRBV6-1 and TRBJ2-5; 8 nucleotides align to TRBD2. Judging by the DNA end, TRBJ2-7 fits better; the J call may be wrong. Germline loops: CDR1 MNHNS, CDR2 SASEGT. The CDR3 sequence is 16 residues long. CDR3: CASSEALSGSLYEQYF. Here the CDR3 DNA reads TGTGCCAGCAGTGAAGCTTTAAGCGGGAGCCTCTACGAGCAGTACTTC.

This clone was counted a single time. The V and J genes are TRBV9 and TRBJ2-7, with 9 bases identical to TRBD2. Germline CDR1 and CDR2: SGDLS and YYNGEE. This CDR3 is built from 15 residues. The V segment lost 3 bases and the J segment 3 bases; nucleotides outside the gene matches: 7. CDR3: CASSGTGTSHYEQYF. As DNA, the CDR3 is TGTGCCAGCAGCGGAACCGGGACTAGCCACTACGAGCAGTACTTC.

This clone has more than one count but fewer than ten. J is TRBJ2-3 and V is TRBV7-2; 9 nucleotides agree with TRBD2. CDR1 SGHTA and CDR2 FQGNSA come from the germline V gene. V dropped 7 bases and J dropped 3; count of bases not matched to a gene: 8. The CDR3 has 15 residues. DNA of the CDR3: TGTGCCAGCACTTTTAGCGGGAGTGTAACAGATACGCAGTATTTT. This translates into CASTFSGSVTDTQYF.

A remark on this clone: The junction departs from germline at one end; a sequencing error may be responsible. V usage is TRBV11-2 and J usage is TRBJ2-6, with a possible D match to TRBD1 (5 bases). CDR3 length: 15 residues. The V gene's germline CDR1 is SGHAT and CDR2 FQNNGV. The CDR3 here is CASSPVLAGANGLTF. As DNA, the CDR3 is TGTGCCAGCAGCCCAGTTTTGGCTGGGGCCAACGGCCTGACTTTC.

This clone occurred a few times. Other DNA variants within this sample encode the same CDR3. The chain combines TRBV19 with TRBJ1-5; TRBD1 might be the D (5 bases). The CDR3 spans 13 residues. Deletions cut 3 bases from V and 5 bases from J, with 8 bases between. Germline V gene lookup returns CDR1 LNHDA and CDR2 SQIVND (reference sequence). CDR3 nucleotides: TGTGCCAGTAGTATTACAGGCGATCAGCCCCAGCATTTT. The encoded protein is CASSITGDQPQHF.

The V and J genes are TRBV6-1 and TRBJ2-1; maybe TRBD1 (6 bases). The length of the CDR3 is 16 residues. V was clipped by 3 bases and J by 4 bases, with 16 bases between them. Germline V gene sequence: CDR1 MNHNS, CDR2 SASEGT. CDR3 amino acids: CASSDLTQGGYNEQFF. In nucleotides, the CDR3 is TGTGCCAGCAGTGATCTGACTCAAGGGGGATACAATGAGCAGTTCTTC.

The sample holds one count of this clone. J is TRBJ1-5 and V is TRBV29-1; D ambiguous. Trimming stripped 6 bases from V and 3 bases from J, with 12 bases between. The CDR3 runs 13 residues. CDR1 is SQVTM, CDR2 ANQGSEA, per germline. CDR3 nucleotides: TGCAGCGTCCAGCCTGGGCCCAATCAGCCCCAGCATTTT. It specifies CSVQPGPNQPQHF.